What follows are 16 T cell receptor beta chains derived from one specimen sequenced in a study of quantifying T cell responses using KT2 cells. Background on the study: TCR alpha and beta constant-region primers primed reverse transcription of RNA.

Each cDNA got a UMI-containing oligo ligated at its 3' end. An equimolar mix of RC1.1 and RC1.2 primed the beta chain across TRBC1 and TRBC2. Via MiXCR, TCRdb re-called the UMI-ligation and nested PCR reads, giving one row per CDR3 protein. The sample holds around 56,000 distinct CDR3 sequences, over 9% seen once. What was sequenced was PBMCs spiked with cells of the T cell clone KT2. All receptors derive from a human donor.

This clonotype came up a few times. CDR3 region: CASSLTDSSGNTIYF. DNA of the CDR3: TGTGCCAGCAGCTTAACGGACAGCTCTGGAAACACCATATATTTT. The chain uses TRBV11-2 and TRBJ1-3; D is perhaps TRBD1 (6 bases). The CDR3 has 15 residues. The germline V and J ends were trimmed by 2 bases and 0 bases, with 8 bases remaining between them. Germline CDR1 and CDR2: SGHAT and FQNNGV. Variable domain in full (rest from reference TRBV11-2 and TRBJ1-3): EAGVAQSPRYKIIEKRQSVAFWCNPISGHATLYWYQQILGQGPKLLIQFQNNGVVDDSQLPKDRFSAERLKGVDSTLKIQPAKLEDSAVYLCASSLTDSSGNTIYFGEGSWLTVV.

The chain combines TRBV7-2 with TRBJ1-3; the D is unclear. This CDR3 contains 13 residues. Germline CDR1 is SGHTA and CDR2 is FQGNSA. Trimming removed 5 bases from V and 0 bases from J, with 5 bases in between. CDR3 region: CASSPHSGNTIYF. CDR3 DNA sequence: TGTGCCAGCAGCCCTCACTCTGGAAACACCATATATTTT.

The sample holds a few counts of this clonotype. This chain links TRBV20-1 with TRBJ1-1; D ambiguous. Trimming took off 4 bases at V and 3 bases at J, with 9 bases between the two ends. The CDR3 extends over 12 amino acids. The germline CDR1 and CDR2 sequences are DFQATT and SNEGSKA (reference sequence). CDR3: CSATGRDTEAFF. The CDR3 nucleotides are TGCAGTGCTACGGGCCGAGACACTGAAGCTTTCTTT.

In this sample, this clonotype turned up a few times. The chain employs TRBV7-9 and TRBJ2-1, with TRBD2 identical over 11 bases. Trimming removed 5 bases from V and 7 bases from J; junction bases left unmatched: 4. The germline V gene has CDR1 SEHNR and CDR2 FQNEAQ (reference sequence). The CDR3 extends over 14 amino acids. CDR3: CASSERTSGNEQFF. The CDR3 nucleotides are TGTGCCAGCAGCGAAAGGACTAGCGGGAATGAGCAGTTCTTC.

The gene calls are TRBV6-2 or TRBV6-3 and TRBJ1-5; TRBD1 matches at 7 bases. The germline CDR1 and CDR2 sequences are MNHEY and SVGEGT. The J segment lost 0 bases and the V segment lost 5 bases, leaving 22 bases of the junction unmatched. CDR3 size: 21 residues. In nucleotides, the CDR3 is TGTGCCAGCAGTACCCCCCCCCGCGGACAGGCTCCGATGGATAGCAATCAGCCCCAGCATTTT. Its translation: CASSTPPRGQAPMDSNQPQHF.

This clonotype was detected ten times or more. The chain carries TRBV28 and TRBJ1-5; D unclear. V lost 1 base to trimming and J lost 0 bases, with 4 bases between them. CDR3 length: 14 residues. Germline CDR1 reads MDHEN; CDR2 reads SYDVKM. The DNA of the CDR3 is TGTGCCAGCAGTTTATCCCGTAGCAATCAGCCCCAGCATTTT. It translates to CASSLSRSNQPQHF.

In this sample, this clonotype turned up many times. The chain uses TRBV6-5 and TRBJ1-5, with a possible D match to TRBD1 (5 bases). V was pared by 0 bases and J by 4 bases, with 10 bases between. CDR1 is MNHEY and CDR2 is SVGAGI in the germline V gene. The CDR3 totals 15 residues. This chain's CDR3 is CASSYSRGLNQPQHF. CDR3 DNA sequence: TGTGCCAGCAGTTACTCGAGGGGCCTAAATCAGCCCCAGCATTTT.

The chain links TRBV5-6 to TRBJ2-3; no definite D call. The V end was cut by 5 bases, the J end by 4 bases, with 14 bases between. Germline assignment: CDR1 SGHDT and CDR2 YYEEEE. This CDR3 is 14 amino acids long. CDR3 DNA: TGTGCCAGCAGTCCCGGGCCTAATGCAGATACGCAGTATTTT. Its protein is CASSPGPNADTQYF.

This clonotype has ten or more counts. The chain carries TRBV7-2 and TRBJ2-3; TRBD2 agrees at 7 bases. Trimming removed 5 bases from V and 5 bases from J; junction bases left unmatched: 7. This CDR3 has 14 amino acids. The germline V gene has CDR1 SGHTA and CDR2 FQGNSA. Here the CDR3 reads CASSASGGGDTQYF. In DNA, the CDR3 is TGTGCCAGCAGCGCTAGTGGCGGGGGAGATACGCAGTATTTT.

This chain links TRBV5-1 with TRBJ2-3; D is tentatively TRBD1 or TRBD2 (7 bases each). Trimming stripped 0 bases from V and 4 bases from J, with 12 bases between. This CDR3 comprises 15 residues. Per the germline V gene, CDR1 is SGHRS and CDR2 is YFSETQ. The CDR3 DNA reads TGCGCCAGCAGCTTGGCAGGGGGGGGTCCAGATACGCAGTATTTT. Translating gives CASSLAGGGPDTQYF.

This clonotype was seen more than once but under ten times. The genes are TRBV2 and TRBJ2-2; no clear D gene. Between the trimmed V and J ends, which lost 7 bases and 4 bases, there was a span of 13 bases. There are 14 residues in the CDR3. Germline V gene data show CDR1 as SNHLY and CDR2 as FYNNEI. The chain's CDR3 is CASTPKGGTGELFF. As DNA, the CDR3 is TGTGCCAGCACCCCGAAAGGTGGCACCGGGGAGCTGTTTTTT. Supplemented by reference TRBV2 and TRBJ2-2, the full variable domain reads EPEVTQTPSHQVTQMGQEVILRCVPISNHLYFYWYRQILGQKVEFLVSFYNNEISEKSEIFDDQFSVERPDGSNFTLKIRSTKLEDSAMYFCASTPKGGTGELFFGEGSRLTVL.

In its sample, this clonotype was seen many times. The gene calls are TRBV5-1 and TRBJ2-1; 8 nucleotides line up with TRBD2. Unmatched junction bases numbered 3, after V lost 6 bases and J lost 4 bases. This CDR3 region has 13 residues. Per the germline V gene, CDR1 is SGHRS and CDR2 is YFSETQ. The CDR3 spells CASNSGGYNEQFF. CDR3 sequence (DNA): TGCGCCAGCAACTCGGGAGGGTACAATGAGCAGTTCTTC.

This clonotype was counted a few times. The chain recombines TRBV6-2 or TRBV6-3 with TRBJ2-3; 9 bases match TRBD2. Trimming took 5 bases from V and 2 from J; bases not matched to a gene: 8. The CDR3 consists of 16 residues. CDR1 is MNHEY and CDR2 is SVGEGT in the germline V gene. CDR3 DNA: TGTGCCAGCAGTCAGCGGCGGGAGGGCCCCACAGATACGCAGTATTTT. Protein: CASSQRREGPTDTQYF.

The J gene is TRBJ2-7, the V gene TRBV14; TRBD2 agrees at 8 bases. The junction had 5 bases not matched to a gene; V was cut back by 5 bases and J by 2 bases. This CDR3 is built from 14 residues. Per the germline V gene, CDR1 is SGHDN and CDR2 is FVKESK. The CDR3 bases are TGTGCCAGCAGCTCTACGGGGGGGACCTACGAGCAGTACTTC. This encodes CASSSTGGTYEQYF.

The chain uses TRBV20-1 and TRBJ2-3; 8 nucleotides agree with TRBD1. This CDR3 comprises 16 residues. Unmatched junction bases numbered 9, after V lost 0 bases and J lost 4 bases. CDR1 and CDR2 (germline): DFQATT, SNEGSKA (reference sequence). CDR3 sequence reads: CSARDIRTGFSDTQYF. CDR3 bases: TGCAGTGCTAGAGATATCAGGACAGGGTTTTCAGATACGCAGTATTTT.

The chain couples TRBV12-3 or TRBV12-4 to TRBJ2-4; 11 bases match TRBD1. Unmatched junction bases numbered 7, after V lost 4 bases and J lost 8 bases. The CDR3 length is 15 residues. The CDR3 DNA is TGTGCCAGCAGTTGGGGTGGGGACAGGGGGGACATTCAGTACTTC. It yields the protein CASSWGGDRGDIQYF.